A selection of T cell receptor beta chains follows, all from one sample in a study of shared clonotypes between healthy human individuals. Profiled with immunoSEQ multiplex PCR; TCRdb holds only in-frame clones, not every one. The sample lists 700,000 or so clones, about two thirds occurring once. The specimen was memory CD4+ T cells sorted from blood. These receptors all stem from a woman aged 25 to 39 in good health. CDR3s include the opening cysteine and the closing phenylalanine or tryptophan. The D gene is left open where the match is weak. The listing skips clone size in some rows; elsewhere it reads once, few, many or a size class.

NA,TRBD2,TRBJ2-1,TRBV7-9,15,TGTGCCAGCAGCTTAACCAGCGGGGCCTACAATGAGCAGTTCTTC,CASSLTSGAYNEQFF
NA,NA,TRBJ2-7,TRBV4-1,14,TGCGCCAGCAGCCAATTGGCGGTATCCTACGAGCAGTACTTC,CASSQLAVSYEQYF
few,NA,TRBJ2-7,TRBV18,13,TGTGCCAGCTCACCTTCTAGTAGTTCCGAGCAGTACTTC,CASSPSSSSEQYF
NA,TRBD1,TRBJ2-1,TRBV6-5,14,TGTGCCAGCACTTCCGTGGACAGGGGCAATGAGCAGTTCTTC,CASTSVDRGNEQFF
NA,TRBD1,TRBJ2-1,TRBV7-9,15,TGTGCCAGCAGCTTAAGCAGGGGGCTAAGTAATGAGCAGTTCTTC,CASSLSRGLSNEQFF
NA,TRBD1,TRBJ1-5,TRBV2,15,TGTGCCAGCAGTGAAGAGGGACAGATGAATCAGCCCCAGCATTTT,CASSEEGQMNQPQHF
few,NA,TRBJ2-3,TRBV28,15,TGTGCCAGCAGTCTACCCAGGGGGGGCCCAGATACGCAGTATTTT,CASSLPRGGPDTQYF
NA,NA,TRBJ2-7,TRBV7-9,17,TGTGCCAGCAGCCGATACAGTTCGGGCAGCGTAACCTACGAGCAGTACTTC,CASSRYSSGSVTYEQYF
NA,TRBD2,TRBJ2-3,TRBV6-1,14,TGTGCCAGCAGGACACTAGCGGGGGGAGATACGCAGTATTTT,CASRTLAGGDTQYF
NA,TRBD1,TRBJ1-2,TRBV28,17,TGTGCCAGCAGTTTATTGGGGACAGGGGGAGCTAACTATGGCTACACCTTC,CASSLLGTGGANYGYTF
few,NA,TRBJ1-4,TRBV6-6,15,TGTGCCAGCAGTTACGGGCAGACAACTAATGAAAAACTGTTTTTT,CASSYGQTTNEKLFF
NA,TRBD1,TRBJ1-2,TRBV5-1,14,TGCGCCAGCAGCCTGACCGGACAGGGGATTGGCTACACCTTC,CASSLTGQGIGYTF
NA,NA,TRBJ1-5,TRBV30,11,TGTGCCTGCGGAACGAGTCAGCCCCAGCATTTT,CACGTSQPQHF
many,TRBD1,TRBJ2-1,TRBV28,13,TGTGCCAGCAGTTCGGGACAGCACAATGAGCAGTTCTTC,CASSSGQHNEQFF
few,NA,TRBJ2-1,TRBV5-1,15,TGCGCCAGCAGCGTCGACAGCGGCTCCTACAATGAGCAGTTCTTC,CASSVDSGSYNEQFF
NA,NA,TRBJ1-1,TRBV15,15,TGTGCCACCAGCAGAGGTACGTCCGACGGCAAAGAAGCTTTCTTT,CATSRGTSDGKEAFF
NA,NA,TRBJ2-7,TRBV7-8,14,TGTGCCAGCAGCTTAGTTAGGACAGCCTACGAGCAGTACTTC,CASSLVRTAYEQYF